These 32 T cell receptor beta chains were sequenced from one sample in a study of shared clonotypes between healthy human individuals (dated by TCRdb to the early 2020s). Library construction relied on the immunoSEQ multiplex PCR assay. This is the immuneACCESS table as TCRdb keeps it, with only in-frame sequences that have V and J called. A part of the clones is gone; compared with another copy, unresolved V genes explain less than half, and the rest is unexplained. The sample table holds a few million clones, of which more than 80% were seen once. The top ten clonotypes cover about 0.13% of the sample. Material for sequencing was naive CD4+ T cells sorted from blood. This sample's cell subset or site label indicates: CD45RA+ positively selected. Receptor source: a man in his late teens or twenties in good health.

V gene TRBV19 combines with J gene TRBJ2-3, with D unclear. The length of the CDR3 is 14 residues. Germline CDR1 and CDR2: LNHDA and SQIVND (reference sequence). The V gene lost 8 bases and the J gene lost 0 bases, with 12 bases spanning the gap. The CDR3 region is CASARTASTDTQYF. Written as DNA, the CDR3 is TGTGCCAGTGCCCGAACCGCTAGCACAGATACGCAGTATTTT. The full variable domain, its missing parts supplied by reference TRBV19 and TRBJ2-3, is DGGITQSPKYLFRKEGQNVTLSCEQNLNHDAMYWYRQDPGQGLRLIYYSQIVNDFQKGDIAEGYSVSREKKESFPLTVTSAQKNPTAFYLCASARTASTDTQYFGPGTRLTVL.

J is TRBJ2-7 and V is TRBV5-1; a possible D gene is TRBD1 (5 bases). The CDR3 consists of 14 residues. CDR1 is SGHRS and CDR2 is YFSETQ in the germline V gene. V dropped 4 bases and J dropped 2 bases, with 13 bases sitting between them. CDR3 nucleotides: TGCGCCAGCAGCGAATCGACAGCCGCCTACGAGCAGTACTTC. Residues: CASSESTAAYEQYF.

The chain combines TRBV27 with TRBJ2-3; TRBD2 might be the D (6 bases). V was clipped by 0 bases and J by 5 bases, with 15 bases between them. The CDR3 is made up of 16 amino acids. CDR1 and CDR2 from the germline V gene are MNHEY and SMNVEV (reference sequence). CDR3 nucleotides: TGTGCCAGCAGTTTATCGTTGGGGGGTCGGGGAGATACGCAGTATTTT. Its translation: CASSLSLGGRGDTQYF.

This clone was picked up one time. V and J are TRBV18 and TRBJ1-5, with D possibly TRBD1 on 6 matching bases. V gave up 2 bases and J gave up 4 bases, with 9 bases separating them. The CDR3 contains 14 residues. The germline V gene has CDR1 KGHSH and CDR2 LQKENI. The CDR3 DNA reads as TGTGCCAGCTCACCAAATACAGGGAATCAGCCCCAGCATTTT. Its translation: CASSPNTGNQPQHF.

The V gene is TRBV19, the J gene TRBJ2-3; 7 bases are shared with TRBD2. After removal of 2 bases from V and 9 bases from J, the junction contained 11 bases not matched to a gene. The CDR3 spans 15 residues. Germline V lookup: CDR1 LNHDA, CDR2 SQIVND (reference sequence). The CDR3, as DNA: TGTGCCAGTAGTATATCCAGACTAGCCGGCAACACGCAGTATTTT. It encodes CASSISRLAGNTQYF.

There are a few counts of this clone. The rearrangement links TRBV28 to TRBJ1-5; 7 bases are shared with TRBD1. The junction had 3 bases not matched to a gene; V was cut back by 4 bases and J by 0 bases. Germline values: CDR1 MDHEN, CDR2 SYDVKM. The CDR3 is 15 residues long. This chain's CDR3 is CASSSQGNSNQPQHF. The CDR3, as DNA: TGTGCCAGCAGTTCACAGGGGAATAGCAATCAGCCCCAGCATTTT.

This clone was detected only once. Different DNA sequences within this sample yield the same CDR3. The rearrangement joins TRBV18 to TRBJ2-7, with 7 bases that match TRBD1. V lost 3 bases and J lost 4; bases outside the gene matches: 3. Per the germline V gene, CDR1 is KGHSH and CDR2 is LQKENI. The CDR3 is made up of 13 amino acids. DNA of the CDR3: TGTGCCAGCTCACCGACAGGGAATTACGAGCAGTACTTC. Amino acids: CASSPTGNYEQYF.

V usage is TRBV18 and J usage is TRBJ1-5; 7 bases are a match to TRBD1. Germline assignment: CDR1 KGHSH and CDR2 LQKENI. V lost 1 base, J lost 0 bases, and 3 bases stayed unmatched. The CDR3 runs to 16 residues. The CDR3 reads CASSPRGTVSNQPQHF. In DNA form, the CDR3 reads TGTGCCAGCTCACCACGCGGGACAGTTAGCAATCAGCCCCAGCATTTT.

The rearrangement joins TRBV15 to TRBJ1-4, with 8 bases aligning to TRBD1. With V trimmed by 1 base and J by 8 bases, 9 bases remained unmatched. Germline V gives CDR1 LNHNV, CDR2 YYDKDF (reference sequence). This CDR3 spans 16 amino acids. DNA for the CDR3: TGTGCCACCAGCAGAGCCGGACAGGGAAAACGAGAAAAACTGTTTTTT. Protein sequence: CATSRAGQGKREKLFF.

The gene calls are TRBV19 and TRBJ1-5, with D possibly matching TRBD1 (5 bases). V was shortened by 9 bases and J by 5 bases, with 20 bases between the two germline ends. Germline V gene data show CDR1 as LNHDA and CDR2 as SQIVND (reference sequence). The CDR3 covers 15 residues. CDR3 region: CASSVSEGWDQPQHF. The CDR3 nucleotides are TGTGCCAGCTCCGTCTCCGAGGGGTGGGATCAGCCCCAGCATTTT.

The chain combines TRBV11-2 with TRBJ1-1; D not resolved. CDR1 SGHAT and CDR2 FQNNGV come from the germline V gene. The CDR3 extends over 15 amino acids. Trimming pared 1 base from V and 1 base from J, leaving 10 bases between. Written as DNA, the CDR3 is TGTGCCAGCAGCTTAGGTTTGAAGCCGAACACTGAAGCTTTCTTT. Protein sequence: CASSLGLKPNTEAFF. The full variable domain, in which reference TRBV11-2 and TRBJ1-1 provide the parts outside the CDR3, is EAGVAQSPRYKIIEKRQSVAFWCNPISGHATLYWYQQILGQGPKLLIQFQNNGVVDDSQLPKDRFSAERLKGVDSTLKIQPAKLEDSAVYLCASSLGLKPNTEAFFGQGTRLTVV.

The rearrangement joins TRBV9 to TRBJ1-2, with D maybe TRBD1 (5 bases). V was shortened by 4 bases and J by 8 bases, with 24 bases between the two germline ends. Germline CDR1 reads SGDLS; CDR2 reads YYNGEE. This CDR3 comprises 16 residues. CDR3 nucleotide sequence: TGTGCCAGCAGCCCACTGGGGGACTCCCACCATGAGGGCTACACCTTC. Protein product: CASSPLGDSHHEGYTF.

In its sample, this clone was seen once. The V call is TRBV6-6, the J call TRBJ1-1; D unresolved. Trimming took off 3 bases at V and 5 bases at J, with 13 bases between the two ends. This CDR3 has 14 amino acids. Germline V gene lookup returns CDR1 MNHNY and CDR2 SVGAGI (reference sequence). The CDR3 here is CASSYTPPQTEAFF. The CDR3 bases are TGTGCCAGCAGTTATACCCCACCTCAAACTGAAGCTTTCTTT.

Details on this clone: The sample has other DNA sequences that encode this CDR3 too. CDR3 in DNA: TGTGCCAGCAGCTTAGGACCAGCCCAAGAGACCCAGTACTTC. Protein product: CASSLGPAQETQYF. The chain uses TRBV7-2 and TRBJ2-5; the D is unclear. V was cut by 1 base and J by 1 base, with 7 bases left in between. Germline CDR1 reads SGHTA; CDR2 reads FQGNSA. The CDR3 totals 14 residues.

Here the CDR3 reads CASSGVGSAWEFEEQYF. Here the CDR3 DNA reads TGTGCCAGTAGTGGGGTAGGATCGGCCTGGGAATTCGAAGAGCAGTACTTC. J is TRBJ2-7 and V is TRBV19; D is ambiguous. Trimming removed 5 bases from V and 7 bases from J, with 27 bases in between. CDR1 is LNHDA, CDR2 SQIVND, per germline (reference sequence). This CDR3 has 17 amino acids.

The chain is built from TRBV7-6 and TRBJ2-7; D possibly uses TRBD1 or TRBD2 (8 bases each). The germline gives CDR1 SGHVS, CDR2 FNYEAQ. The CDR3 totals 15 residues. V lost 5 bases and J 3 bases, leaving 17 bases between the germline ends. The CDR3 reads CASSLRGGQDYEQYF. The CDR3, as DNA: TGTGCCAGCAGCCTCCGGGGGGGACAGGACTACGAGCAGTACTTC.

This chain uses TRBV7-2 with TRBJ2-7; 10 bases match TRBD1. The ends lost 5 bases at V and 2 bases at J; junction bases unmatched: 6. Per the germline V gene, CDR1 is SGHTA and CDR2 is FQGNSA. CDR3 size: 15 residues. The CDR3 loop is CASSQGQGITYEQYF. CDR3 nucleotide sequence: TGTGCCAGCAGCCAGGGACAGGGGATAACCTACGAGCAGTACTTC.

The V call is TRBV6-5, the J call TRBJ2-5; TRBD2 might be the D (5 bases). Germline V gene data show CDR1 as MNHEY and CDR2 as SVGAGI. CDR3 length equals 11 residues. The V end lost 4 bases, the J end lost 6 bases, and 6 bases lay between the germline ends. CDR3 amino acids: CASSWEQTQYF. The CDR3 bases are TGTGCCAGCAGTTGGGAGCAGACCCAGTACTTC.

J is TRBJ1-1 and V is TRBV6-1; a weak D match, TRBD1 (5 bases). V lost 7 bases and J lost 7, with 16 bases in between. This CDR3 has 13 residues. Germline loops: CDR1 MNHNS, CDR2 SASEGT. CDR3 protein: CASNMRVGVEAFF. CDR3 coding DNA: TGTGCCAGCAATATGAGGGTGGGGGTTGAAGCTTTCTTT.

The chain recombines TRBV10-3 with TRBJ2-5; D is unclear. V lost 3 bases, J lost 5 bases, and 4 bases lay in between. This CDR3 comprises 11 residues. Germline loops: CDR1 ENHRY, CDR2 SYGVKD. The CDR3 spells CAISDKETQYF. The CDR3 DNA sequence: TGTGCCATCAGTGATAAGGAGACCCAGTACTTC.

As concerns this clone: Other DNA sequences in the same sample also yield this CDR3. The V gene is TRBV5-1, the J gene TRBJ2-3, with TRBD2 matching 7 bases. Germline V gives CDR1 SGHRS, CDR2 YFSETQ. V was clipped by 5 bases and J by 1 base; unmatched bases: 4. The CDR3 sequence is 14 residues long. CDR3 nucleotides: TGCGCCAGCAGACCGAGCGGGGGCACAGATACGCAGTATTTT. Translated: CASRPSGGTDTQYF.

The rearrangement uses TRBV10-3 and TRBJ2-7; D possibly corresponds to TRBD2 (5 bases). The CDR3 covers 12 residues. The V and J ends lost 7 bases and 3 bases respectively, with 10 bases between them. The germline CDR1 and CDR2 sequences are ENHRY and SYGVKD. CDR3 nucleotides: TGTGCCATCAATGGACTTTTCTACGAGCAGTACTTC. Its protein is CAINGLFYEQYF.

The chain recombines TRBV4-3 with TRBJ2-2; D could derive from TRBD1 or TRBD2 (6 bases each). The germline V and J ends were trimmed by 3 bases and 4 bases, with 15 bases remaining between them. Germline V gene data show CDR1 as LGHNA and CDR2 as YSLEER. CDR3 length: 16 amino acids. In DNA, the CDR3 is TGCGCCAGCAGCCAGATGTGGGGGGCAGGCACCGGGGAGCTGTTTTTT. Protein: CASSQMWGAGTGELFF.

The rearrangement links TRBV11-2 to TRBJ2-5, with D possibly called TRBD1 or TRBD2 (5 bases each). Germline V gene data show CDR1 as SGHAT and CDR2 as FQNNGV. With 5 bases removed from V and 3 bases from J, the gap between germline ends came to 22 bases. This CDR3 is built from 17 residues. This CDR3 is CASSPRSVGELEETQYF. The CDR3 DNA is TGTGCCAGCAGCCCTAGGTCGGTGGGGGAGTTGGAAGAGACCCAGTACTTC. The whole variable domain, filled in from reference TRBV11-2 and TRBJ2-5, reads EAGVAQSPRYKIIEKRQSVAFWCNPISGHATLYWYQQILGQGPKLLIQFQNNGVVDDSQLPKDRFSAERLKGVDSTLKIQPAKLEDSAVYLCASSPRSVGELEETQYFGPGTRLLVL.

The chain employs TRBV7-9 and TRBJ2-1, with unresolved D. The CDR3 covers 14 residues. V lost 5 bases, J lost 0 bases, and 8 bases lay in between. Per the germline V gene, CDR1 is SEHNR and CDR2 is FQNEAQ (reference sequence). In nucleotides, the CDR3 is TGTGCCAGCAGCCGCGTGAGCTCCTACAATGAGCAGTTCTTC. Its translation is CASSRVSSYNEQFF.

J is TRBJ1-6 and V is TRBV6-5; tentatively, D is TRBD1 (6 bases). The CDR3 is 13 amino acids. Germline-derived CDR1 and CDR2 are MNHEY and SVGAGI. V was cut by 7 bases and J by 8 bases, with 12 bases left in between. In DNA, the CDR3 is TGTGCCAGCACCGGACAGCGATATTCACCCCTCCACTTT. Amino acids: CASTGQRYSPLHF.

The chain joins TRBV5-1 to TRBJ2-1; 11 bases agree with TRBD1. Germline V CDR1 and CDR2: SGHRS, YFSETQ. V trimming: 6 bases; J trimming: 6 bases; junction bases outside the gene matches: 5. CDR3 length: 14 amino acids. Here the CDR3 reads CASTPGTGGNEQFF. CDR3 bases: TGCGCCAGCACCCCCGGGACAGGGGGCAATGAGCAGTTCTTC.

This chain connects TRBV7-2 to TRBJ2-3; 13 bases fit TRBD2. The CDR3 runs 17 residues. Losses at the gene ends were 4 bases for V and 1 base for J; bases not matched to a gene: 5. CDR1 is SGHTA, CDR2 FQGNSA, per germline. The CDR3 DNA sequence: TGTGCCAGCAGCTACCAGGGACTAGCGGGGCGCACAGATACGCAGTATTTT. As protein: CASSYQGLAGRTDTQYF.

This clone was detected once. The same CDR3 also results from other DNA sequences found in this sample. The chain recombines TRBV5-1 with TRBJ2-7; D is uncertain. The CDR3 is 12 residues long. From germline, CDR1 is SGHRS and CDR2 YFSETQ. Trimming left V 1 base short and J 6 bases short, with 8 bases between. The chain's CDR3 is CASSLPGSEQYF. Written as DNA, the CDR3 is TGCGCCAGCAGCTTGCCGGGTAGCGAGCAGTACTTC.

The chain links TRBV11-3 to TRBJ2-4; D might be TRBD1 or TRBD2, each matching 5 bases. Germline lookup yields CDR1 SGHNT and CDR2 YENEEA. The CDR3 has 14 amino acids. V lost 1 base and J lost 5, with 9 bases in between. As DNA, the CDR3 is TGTGCCAGCAGCTTAGGGGGGACGGAAAACATTCAGTACTTC. Translated: CASSLGGTENIQYF.

The V call is TRBV4-1, the J call TRBJ1-2; D is unclear. V lost 0 bases to trimming and J lost 0 bases, with 8 bases between them. The CDR3 runs 15 residues. Germline V gene sequence: CDR1 MGHRA, CDR2 YSYEKL. In nucleotides, the CDR3 is TGCGCCAGCAGCCAAGACCTAAATGCTAACTATGGCTACACCTTC. It yields the protein CASSQDLNANYGYTF.

This clone was found once. This same CDR3 is encoded by further DNA sequences in the sample. The gene calls are TRBV10-3 and TRBJ2-3, with D hard to call. V was shortened by 5 bases and J by 3 bases, with 3 bases between the two germline ends. The germline V gene has CDR1 ENHRY and CDR2 SYGVKD. The CDR3 extends over 11 amino acids. The CDR3 region has the DNA TGTGCCATCAGTTATACAGATACGCAGTATTTT. Translating it yields CAISYTDTQYF.